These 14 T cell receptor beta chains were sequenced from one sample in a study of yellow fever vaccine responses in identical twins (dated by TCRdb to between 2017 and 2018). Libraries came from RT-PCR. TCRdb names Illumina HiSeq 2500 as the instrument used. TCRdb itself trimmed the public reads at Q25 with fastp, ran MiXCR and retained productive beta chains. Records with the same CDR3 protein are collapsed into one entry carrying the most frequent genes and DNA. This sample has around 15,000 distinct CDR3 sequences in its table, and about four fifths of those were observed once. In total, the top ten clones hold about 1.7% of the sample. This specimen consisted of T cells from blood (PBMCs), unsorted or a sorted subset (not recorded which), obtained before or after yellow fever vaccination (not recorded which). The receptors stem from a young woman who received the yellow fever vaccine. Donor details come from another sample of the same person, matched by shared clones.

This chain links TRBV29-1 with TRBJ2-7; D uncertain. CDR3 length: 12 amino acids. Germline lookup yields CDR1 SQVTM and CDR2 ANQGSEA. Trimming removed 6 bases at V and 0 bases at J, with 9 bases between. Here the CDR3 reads CSVLSSSYEQYF. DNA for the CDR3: TGCAGCGTACTTTCGAGCTCCTACGAGCAGTACTTC.

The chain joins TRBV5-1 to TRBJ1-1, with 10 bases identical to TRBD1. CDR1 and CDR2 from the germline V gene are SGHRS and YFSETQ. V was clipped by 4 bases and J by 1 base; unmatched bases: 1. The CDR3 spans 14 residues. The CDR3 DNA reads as TGCGCCAGCAGCGGACAGGGGGGGAACACTGAAGCTTTCTTT. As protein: CASSGQGGNTEAFF.

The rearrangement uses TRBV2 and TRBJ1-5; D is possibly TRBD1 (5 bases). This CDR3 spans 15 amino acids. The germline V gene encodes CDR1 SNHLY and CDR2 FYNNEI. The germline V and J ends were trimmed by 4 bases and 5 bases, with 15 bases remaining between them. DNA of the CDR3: TGTGCCAGCAGTGGGGCAGGGCGACTTGATCAGCCCCAGCATTTT. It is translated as CASSGAGRLDQPQHF.

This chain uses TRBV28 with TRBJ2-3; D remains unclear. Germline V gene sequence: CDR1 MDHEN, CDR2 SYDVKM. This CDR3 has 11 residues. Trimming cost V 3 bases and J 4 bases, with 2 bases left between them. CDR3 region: CASSFADTQYF. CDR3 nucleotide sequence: TGTGCCAGCAGTTTCGCAGATACGCAGTATTTT.

The CDR3 spells CASSEYPGATDTQYF. Here the CDR3 DNA reads TGCGCCAGCAGTGAGTACCCGGGGGCCACAGATACGCAGTATTTT. The V gene is TRBV10-1, the J gene TRBJ2-3; D tentatively reads TRBD1 or TRBD2 (6 bases each). Trimming took 1 base from V and 2 from J, leaving 10 bases between them. The germline V gene has CDR1 WNHNN and CDR2 SYGVQD (reference sequence). The length of the CDR3 is 15 residues.

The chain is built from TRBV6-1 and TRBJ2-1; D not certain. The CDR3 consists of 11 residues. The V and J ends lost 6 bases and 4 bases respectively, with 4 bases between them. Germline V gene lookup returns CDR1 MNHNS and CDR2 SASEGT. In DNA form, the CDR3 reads TGTGCCAGCAGCCAATACAATGAGCAGTTCTTC. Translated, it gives CASSQYNEQFF.

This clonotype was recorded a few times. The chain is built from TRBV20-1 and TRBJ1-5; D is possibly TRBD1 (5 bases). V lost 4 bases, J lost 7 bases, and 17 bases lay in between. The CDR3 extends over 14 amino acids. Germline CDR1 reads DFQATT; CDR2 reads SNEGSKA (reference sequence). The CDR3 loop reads CSAILDRGVQPQHF. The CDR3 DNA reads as TGCAGTGCTATCCTCGACAGAGGTGTCCAGCCCCAGCATTTT.

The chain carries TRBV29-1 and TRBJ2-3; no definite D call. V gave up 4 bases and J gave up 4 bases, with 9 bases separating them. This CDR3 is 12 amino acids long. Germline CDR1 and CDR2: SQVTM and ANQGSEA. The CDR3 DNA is TGCAGCGTTGGCCCCCTCCCAGATACGCAGTATTTT. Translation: CSVGPLPDTQYF.

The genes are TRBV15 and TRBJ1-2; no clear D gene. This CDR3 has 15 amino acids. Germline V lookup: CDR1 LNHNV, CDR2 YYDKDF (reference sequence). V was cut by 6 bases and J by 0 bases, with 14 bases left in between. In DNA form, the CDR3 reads TGTGCCACCAGGGAGCAGACATCCCCTAACTATGGCTACACCTTC. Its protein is CATREQTSPNYGYTF.

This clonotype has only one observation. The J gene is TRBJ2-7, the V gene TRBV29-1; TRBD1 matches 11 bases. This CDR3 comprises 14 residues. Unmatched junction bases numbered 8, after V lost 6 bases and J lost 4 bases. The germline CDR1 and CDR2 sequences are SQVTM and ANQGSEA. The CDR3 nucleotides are TGCAGCGTAATTCGGACAGGGGGCAGGTACGAGCAGTACTTC. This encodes CSVIRTGGRYEQYF.

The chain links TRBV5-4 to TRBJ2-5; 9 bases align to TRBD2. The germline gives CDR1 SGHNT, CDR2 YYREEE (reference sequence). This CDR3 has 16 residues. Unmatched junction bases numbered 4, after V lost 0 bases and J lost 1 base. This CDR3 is CASSLGSGGTQETQYF. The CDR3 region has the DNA TGTGCCAGCAGCTTGGGTAGCGGGGGAACCCAAGAGACCCAGTACTTC.

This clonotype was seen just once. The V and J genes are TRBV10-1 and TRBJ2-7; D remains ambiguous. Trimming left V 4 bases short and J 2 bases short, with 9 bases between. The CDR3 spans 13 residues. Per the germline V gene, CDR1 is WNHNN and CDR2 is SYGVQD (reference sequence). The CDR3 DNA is TGCGCCAGCAGTGGGGGTAACACCTACGAGCAGTACTTC. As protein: CASSGGNTYEQYF.

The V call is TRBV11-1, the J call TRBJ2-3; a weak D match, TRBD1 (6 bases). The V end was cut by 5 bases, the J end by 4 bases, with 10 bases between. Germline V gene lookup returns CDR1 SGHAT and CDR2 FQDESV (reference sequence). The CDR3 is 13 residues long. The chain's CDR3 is CASSLTGPDTQYF. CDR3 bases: TGTGCCAGCAGCCTTACAGGGCCAGATACGCAGTATTTT.

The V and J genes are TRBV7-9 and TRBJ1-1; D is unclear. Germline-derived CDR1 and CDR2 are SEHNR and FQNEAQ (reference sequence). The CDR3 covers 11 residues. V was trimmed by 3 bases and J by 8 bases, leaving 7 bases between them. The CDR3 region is CASSLGGEAFF. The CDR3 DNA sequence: TGTGCCAGCAGCTTGGGAGGGGAAGCTTTCTTT.